This TCR beta chain was obtained from a study of PD-1 blockade in classical Hodgkin lymphoma. This clone occurred a few times. No antigen is known for it. Assay used: immunoSEQ multiplex PCR; TCRdb lists only in-frame clones, some missing. The sample has 11,000 to 15,000 clones, more than 70% seen once. Overall study findings and caveats: Factors driving the repertoire differences, possibly disease activity or prior therapy, remain undefined.

CDR3 length: 12 amino acids. Germline V gene data show CDR1 as LNHDA and CDR2 as SQIVND (reference sequence). V was shortened by 4 bases and J by 2 bases, with 5 bases between the two germline ends. Every one of the patients relapsed after autologous stem cell transplantation (brentuximab vedotin exposure was variable). The best responses consisted of complete response, partial response or progressive disease. The gene calls are TRBV19 and TRBJ2-5; D gene unclear. This sequence originates from a human donor with classical Hodgkin lymphoma. Specimen: peripheral blood mononuclear cells (PBMCs), collected before the second cycle of nivolumab. CDR3 sequence: CASSREQETQYF. The CDR3 coding sequence is TGTGCCAGTAGTAGGGAACAAGAGACCCAGTACTTC. The whole variable domain, filled in from reference TRBV19 and TRBJ2-5, reads DGGITQSPKYLFRKEGQNVTLSCEQNLNHDAMYWYRQDPGQGLRLIYYSQIVNDFQKGDIAEGYSVSREKKESFPLTVTSAQKNPTAFYLCASSREQETQYFGPGTRLLVL.